Detailed here is one TCR beta chain. This sample was taken from a study of blood T cell repertoires in COVID-19. The germline V gene has CDR1 KGHSH and CDR2 LQKENI. Deletions cut 2 bases from V and 1 base from J, with 11 bases between. The CDR3 length is 15 residues. As originally analysed: Amplification of reference gene primers provided the estimated nucleated cell counts. Using immunoSEQ multiplex PCR, the repertoire was profiled, and TCRdb retains in-frame clones only, with some absent. The DNA was the basis for D and trimming; V, J and clone size are from that table. Of fewer than 30,000 clones in the sample, approximately 83% were seen once.

The rearrangement uses TRBV18 and TRBJ1-2; D gene ambiguous. The sequence was collected from a woman older than 75 with COVID-19, enrolled during active disease. Material for sequencing was peripheral blood. This CDR3 is CASSPDSVSNYGYTF. As DNA, the CDR3 is TGTGCCAGCTCACCAGACTCTGTTAGTAACTATGGCTACACCTTC.